The sample holds one count of the clone carrying this T cell receptor beta chain. How the authors handled the data: Reference gene primer amplification yielded estimated nucleated cell counts. Sequenced by immunoSEQ multiplex PCR; TCRdb stores in-frame clones only, minus some. V and J calls and clone size follow that table, whereas D and trimming were derived from the DNA. Among 150,000 to 200,000 clones listed, 80% were seen once. The data were obtained in a study of blood T cell repertoires in COVID-19. The length of the CDR3 is 12 residues. CDR1 and CDR2 (germline): KGHSH, LQKENI. Trimming took 6 bases from V and 8 from J; bases not matched to a gene: 5.

The receptor comes from a woman aged 55-69 years who had recovered from COVID-19. The sample comprised PBMCs or T cells enriched from blood (not recorded which). The J gene is TRBJ1-2, the V gene TRBV18; TRBD1 aligns across 8 bases. CDR3 residues: CASSQGQEGYTF. The CDR3 nucleotides read TGTGCCAGCTCTCAGGGACAGGAGGGCTACACCTTC.